What follows are 10 T cell receptor beta chains derived from one specimen sequenced in a study of a mutant IDH1 vaccine in newly diagnosed glioma. Assay used: immunoSEQ multiplex PCR; TCRdb lists only in-frame clones, some missing. The data hold about 46,000 clones, with 70% to 85% observed a single time. Antigen specificity for these receptors is unknown. Noted time point: week 47, end of study. Every vaccine dose comprised 300 ug of mutant IDH1 20-mer peptide plus topical imiquimod. The sequences come from PBMCs, collected from a glioma patient whose treatment included an IDH1 peptide vaccine. These receptors were obtained from a woman aged 25 to 45 with glioma. Some clones in this sample may be carry-over from other donors' samples.

This clone was seen only once. The chain combines TRBV7-8 with TRBJ1-2; TRBD1 agrees at 9 bases. Germline values: CDR1 SGHVS, CDR2 FQNEAQ. J gave up 7 bases and V 4 bases, and 13 bases lay outside the gene matches. The CDR3 spans 16 residues. The CDR3 loop is CASSSAHPGTGSGYTF. Written as DNA, the CDR3 is TGTGCCAGCAGCTCAGCTCACCCCGGGACAGGGTCTGGCTACACCTTC. Filled out from reference TRBV7-8 and TRBJ1-2, the complete variable domain reads GAGVSQSPRYKVAKRGQDVALRCDPISGHVSLFWYQQALGQGPEFLTYFQNEAQLDKSGLPSDRFFAERPEGSVSTLKIQRTQQEDSAVYLCASSSAHPGTGSGYTFGSGTRLTVV.

This clone was found a few times. The V and J genes are TRBV7-2 and TRBJ1-1; D is uncertain. CDR1 and CDR2 from the germline V gene are SGHTA and FQGNSA. The CDR3 length is 15 residues. Trimming pared 1 base from V and 6 bases from J, leaving 15 bases between. This CDR3 is CASSLVPPRGAEAFF. The CDR3 nucleotides are TGTGCCAGCAGCTTAGTCCCCCCCCGCGGAGCTGAAGCTTTCTTT. Full variable domain (missing parts from reference TRBV7-2 and TRBJ1-1): GAGVSQSPSNKVTEKGKDVELRCDPISGHTALYWYRQSLGQGLEFLIYFQGNSAPDKSGLPSDRFSAERTGGSVSTLTIQRTQQEDSAVYLCASSLVPPRGAEAFFGQGTRLTVV.

This chain connects TRBV15 to TRBJ2-5; TRBD2 matches at 12 bases. The V gene end was trimmed by 5 bases and the J gene end by 3 bases; junction bases not matched to a gene: 10. This CDR3 spans 17 amino acids. Per the germline V gene, CDR1 is LNHNV and CDR2 is YYDKDF (reference sequence). CDR3 sequence (DNA): TGTGCCACCAGCGAGAGCCCTAGCGGGAGGGCAGAAGAGACCCAGTACTTC. It codes for CATSESPSGRAEETQYF.

V usage is TRBV19 and J usage is TRBJ2-7; TRBD2 might be the D (6 bases). V was pared by 5 bases and J by 3 bases, with 23 bases between. The length of the CDR3 is 17 residues. The germline gives CDR1 LNHDA, CDR2 SQIVND (reference sequence). The CDR3 loop is CASSERASVLLHYEQYF. CDR3 nucleotide sequence: TGTGCCAGTAGTGAGAGGGCTAGCGTTCTTCTCCACTACGAGCAGTACTTC.

The chain combines TRBV28 with TRBJ1-2; 9 bases line up with TRBD1. Per germline, CDR1 MDHEN and CDR2 SYDVKM. V gave up 4 bases and J gave up 7 bases; unmatched junction bases: 1. This CDR3 contains 12 residues. The CDR3 DNA reads as TGTGCCAGCAGTTGGGACAGGGTTGGCTACACCTTC. The encoded protein is CASSWDRVGYTF.

The sample holds a few counts of this clone. J is TRBJ2-3 and V is TRBV18, with TRBD2 as a possible D gene (5 bases). This CDR3 region has 15 residues. The germline V gene has CDR1 KGHSH and CDR2 LQKENI. Between the trimmed V and J ends, which lost 0 bases and 2 bases, there was a span of 9 bases. The CDR3 loop is CASSPPGAYTDTQYF. CDR3 DNA: TGTGCCAGCTCACCACCGGGAGCCTACACAGATACGCAGTATTTT.

V and J are TRBV11-2 and TRBJ2-3; possible D gene TRBD1, 5 bases. Per germline, CDR1 SGHAT and CDR2 FQNNGV. The ends were cut back, 4 bases at V and 2 bases at J, with 16 bases in the middle. This CDR3 is built from 16 residues. The CDR3 sequence is CASSSLQGTLTDTQYF. The CDR3 DNA reads TGTGCCAGCAGCTCCCTGCAGGGTACCCTCACAGATACGCAGTATTTT.

By share, this clone counts as medium-sized. The chain recombines TRBV19 with TRBJ2-1; D might be TRBD1 or TRBD2, each matching 6 bases. Germline CDR1 reads LNHDA; CDR2 reads SQIVND (reference sequence). V dropped 5 bases and J dropped 6 bases, with 17 bases sitting between them. This CDR3 has 15 residues. The CDR3 is CASSLSRDNSNEQFF. The CDR3 DNA reads TGTGCCAGTAGTCTCTCGCGGGACAACTCCAATGAGCAGTTCTTC.

This chain connects TRBV2 to TRBJ2-1; 7 nucleotides align to TRBD1. The germline CDR1 and CDR2 sequences are SNHLY and FYNNEI. Trimming cost V 4 bases and J 0 bases; bases outside gene matches: 9. CDR3 length equals 17 residues. The CDR3 sequence: CASSARGQTSSYNEQFF. DNA of the CDR3: TGTGCCAGCAGTGCGAGGGGACAGACCAGCTCCTACAATGAGCAGTTCTTC.

The chain has TRBV30 and TRBJ2-2; 8 bases map to TRBD1. Per germline, CDR1 GTSNPN and CDR2 SVGIG (reference sequence). CDR3 length equals 13 residues. V lost 3 bases, J lost 9 bases, and 6 bases stayed unmatched. The chain's CDR3 is CAWRTGASRELFF. As DNA, the CDR3 is TGTGCCTGGAGGACAGGGGCCAGTAGGGAGCTGTTTTTT.